This T cell receptor (beta chain) was recorded in a study of cytotoxic CD8 clonotypes in ibrutinib-treated CLL. The wider study: Per sample, productive templates averaged 255,043 and productive rearrangements averaged approximately 87,000.

Study-wide findings and caveats: A rise in clonality was seen at ibrutinib response, and a fall back toward baseline was seen at progression.

The junction had 15 bases not matched to a gene; V was cut back by 10 bases and J by 3 bases. The CDR3 loop spans 16 amino acids. In germline, CDR1 is MNHNY, CDR2 SVGAGI (reference sequence). Points on this clone: As yet, its antigen is unknown.

Repertoires were generated with immunoSEQ multiplex PCR, while TCRdb's copy carries only in-frame clones and drops some. Of about 200,000 clones detected, more than 75% appear once; the ten largest clones hold approximately 10%. J is TRBJ2-7 and V is TRBV6-6; 10 positions match TRBD2. This receptor was obtained from a human donor with chronic lymphocytic leukemia. The sample consisted of PBMCs, taken after 12 months of ibrutinib treatment. The CDR3 DNA reads as TGTGCCACCCATGGGGGGCTAGCGGGGGCTTACTACGAGCAGTACTTC. As protein: CATHGGLAGAYYEQYF.